The clone carrying this T cell receptor beta chain was seen at least ten times. The record originates from a study of human T cells and chemical hapten exposure. Study background: Sensitization employed 2% DPC on approximately 2 cm by approximately 2 cm of upper inner arm skin.

Unique molecular identifiers were affixed to discrete cDNA molecules within the library. TCRdb reprocessed the RACE reads via MiXCR and lists one record per CDR3 protein. This table has approximately 80,000 distinct CDR3 sequences, 10% appearing once. Time point denoted: patch test 2, 6 weeks after DPC sensitization. Regarding treatment: therapeutic diphenylcyclopropenone sensitization with weekly scalp DPC. The CDR3 loop spans 15 amino acids. V was cut by 6 bases and J by 0 bases, with 15 bases left in between. Per germline, CDR1 ENHRY and CDR2 SYGVKD. This TCR derives from a woman under 40 with alopecia areata. Some clones in this sample may be carry-over from other donors' samples. Material: whole blood, obtained in connection with sensitization to the hapten diphenylcyclopropenone (DPC). The chain carries TRBV10-3 and TRBJ2-7; possibly TRBD1 or TRBD2 for D (5 bases each). CDR3 nucleotide sequence: TGTGCCATCAGCCCTTCAGGGACGGACTCCTACGAGCAGTACTTC. Translation gives CAISPSGTDSYEQYF.